Each of the 22 T cell receptor beta chains below was sequenced from the same sample in a study of shared clonotypes between healthy human individuals. Only in-frame clones appear in the TCRdb table, and some are missing; sequencing was by immunoSEQ multiplex PCR. Here the sample spans some 1 million clones, around 75% being singletons. Sample: memory CD4+ T cells sorted from blood. Subset of the sample: CD45RA-negative fraction. These receptors came from a man aged 18 to 30 in good health.

This clone was observed a single time. The chain has TRBV16 and TRBJ1-4; TRBD1 is a possible D gene (5 bases). The CDR3 sequence is 14 residues long. CDR1 and CDR2 (germline): KGHSY, FQNENV. V was trimmed by 0 bases and J by 7 bases, leaving 9 bases between them. In DNA form, the CDR3 reads TGTGCCAGCAGCCAATCGAGGGGCGGTGAAAAACTGTTTTTT. Its protein product is CASSQSRGGEKLFF.

The genes are TRBV5-1 and TRBJ2-3; 9 bases line up with TRBD2. This CDR3 spans 15 amino acids. Germline V CDR1 and CDR2: SGHRS, YFSETQ. The trim removed 3 bases at V and 3 bases at J, leaving 5 bases unmatched. The CDR3 loop is CASSYAGGPTDTQYF. Written as DNA, the CDR3 is TGCGCCAGCAGCTATGCGGGAGGGCCTACAGATACGCAGTATTTT. Using reference TRBV5-1 and TRBJ2-3 for the parts outside the CDR3, the full variable domain is KAGVTQTPRYLIKTRGQQVTLSCSPISGHRSVSWYQQTPGQGLQFLFEYFSETQRNKGNFPGRFSGRQFSNSRSEMNVSTLELGDSALYLCASSYAGGPTDTQYFGPGTRLTVL.

This clone was detected only once. The same CDR3 can be traced to other DNA sequences in this sample. The rearrangement links TRBV2 to TRBJ1-1; D ambiguous. Trimming took off 6 bases at V and 1 base at J, with 9 bases between the two ends. CDR1 SNHLY and CDR2 FYNNEI come from the germline V gene. The CDR3 length is 13 residues. The CDR3 is CASRTTANTEAFF. CDR3 in DNA: TGTGCCAGCAGGACGACCGCGAACACTGAAGCTTTCTTT.

The rearrangement uses TRBV6-1 and TRBJ2-6; D ambiguous. Per the germline V gene, CDR1 is MNHNS and CDR2 is SASEGT. Trimming stripped 1 base from V and 12 bases from J, with 16 bases between. The CDR3 spans 15 residues. CDR3 DNA: TGTGCCAGCAGTGAAGTATTAATGGACGGTATCGTCCTGACTTTC. Residues: CASSEVLMDGIVLTF.

The J gene is TRBJ2-7, the V gene TRBV6-6, with D possibly matching TRBD2 (5 bases). The V gene's germline CDR1 is MNHNY and CDR2 SVGAGI (reference sequence). V was clipped by 5 bases and J by 3 bases, with 11 bases between them. CDR3 length: 13 amino acids. The CDR3 DNA reads TGTGCCAGCAGTCCTAGAGGGTTCTACGAGCAGTACTTC. Protein: CASSPRGFYEQYF.

The chain recombines TRBV5-4 with TRBJ1-1, with a tentative D call TRBD1 (6 bases). Trimming cost V 0 bases and J 4 bases, with 16 bases left between them. The CDR3 is 16 amino acids. The germline CDR1 and CDR2 sequences are SGHNT and YYREEE (reference sequence). The CDR3 DNA reads as TGTGCCAGCAGCTTGGGGCAGGGGTTTTATGGCACTGAAGCTTTCTTT. Translating gives CASSLGQGFYGTEAFF.

The V and J genes are TRBV30 and TRBJ2-7; maybe TRBD2 (6 bases). This CDR3 has 13 residues. Looked up from germline, CDR1 is GTSNPN and CDR2 is SVGIG (reference sequence). Trimming shortened V by 5 bases and J by 7 bases, and 18 bases separated the two germline ends. DNA of the CDR3: TGTGCCTGGCAAGGCGGGAAAGTAAGAGAGCAGTACTTC. It is translated as CAWQGGKVREQYF.

The table lists this clone with a count of one. The chain couples TRBV28 to TRBJ2-7; D uncertain. The V end lost 11 bases, the J end lost 2 bases, and 13 bases lay between the germline ends. The CDR3 is made up of 12 amino acids. The germline V gene has CDR1 MDHEN and CDR2 SYDVKM. The CDR3, as DNA: TGTGCCTTAGGGAATTCCCCCTACGAGCAGTACTTC. Protein product: CALGNSPYEQYF.

In this sample, this clone turned up a few times. This chain uses TRBV28 with TRBJ1-2; D is unresolved. V dropped 5 bases and J dropped 0 bases, with 7 bases sitting between them. The CDR3 loop spans 13 amino acids. CDR1 MDHEN and CDR2 SYDVKM come from the germline V gene. The CDR3 region has the DNA TGTGCCAGCAGTACTCCCCCTAACTATGGCTACACCTTC. This sequence encodes CASSTPPNYGYTF.

The CDR3 loop reads CAWSAYRGQYSPLHF. As DNA, the CDR3 is TGTGCCTGGAGTGCCTACAGGGGGCAATATTCACCCCTCCACTTT. The V call is TRBV30, the J call TRBJ1-6; 9 nucleotides match TRBD1. J gave up 8 bases and V 1 base, and 6 bases lay outside the gene matches. Germline CDR1 and CDR2: GTSNPN and SVGIG (reference sequence). The length of the CDR3 is 15 residues.

This sequence joins TRBV6-4 and TRBJ2-7; 7 bases fit TRBD2. The CDR3 consists of 15 residues. Germline CDR1 and CDR2: MRHNA and SNTAGT. Germline trimming cut 4 bases from V and 1 base from J; bases unmatched to any gene: 7. Here the CDR3 DNA reads TGTGCCAGCAGTGTCCTAGCGGACCCATCCTACGAGCAGTACTTC. Protein product: CASSVLADPSYEQYF.

Of note for this clone: Within the sample, other DNA sequences also encode this same CDR3. V gene TRBV30 combines with J gene TRBJ1-4; 10 positions agree with TRBD1. V lost 3 bases and J lost 8; bases outside the gene matches: 6. The germline CDR1 and CDR2 sequences are GTSNPN and SVGIG (reference sequence). The CDR3 loop spans 14 amino acids. The DNA of the CDR3 is TGTGCCTGGAGCGTCGGGACAGGGGAAGAAAAACTGTTTTTT. This codes for CAWSVGTGEEKLFF.

This clone was observed once. The V gene is TRBV5-6, the J gene TRBJ1-5, with unresolved D. Trimming left V 0 bases short and J 2 bases short, with 18 bases between. The germline V gene encodes CDR1 SGHDT and CDR2 YYEEEE. The CDR3 runs 18 residues. The CDR3 is CASSLGFWRGGGNQPQHF. As DNA, the CDR3 is TGTGCCAGCAGCTTGGGCTTCTGGCGGGGAGGAGGCAATCAGCCCCAGCATTTT.

The rearrangement uses TRBV6-5 and TRBJ1-5, with 12 positions matching TRBD1. The V and J ends lost 6 bases and 6 bases, in that order; junction bases with no gene match: 3. The CDR3 covers 14 residues. Germline V gene data show CDR1 as MNHEY and CDR2 as SVGAGI. The CDR3 region has the DNA TGTGCCAGCAGGGGGACAGGGGGCGGTCAGCCCCAGCATTTT. Residues: CASRGTGGGQPQHF.

This clone occurred a few times. The gene calls are TRBV6-5 and TRBJ2-1; D perhaps matches TRBD2 (6 bases). V was shortened by 6 bases and J by 0 bases, with 12 bases between the two germline ends. From germline, CDR1 is MNHEY and CDR2 SVGAGI. The CDR3 sequence is 15 residues long. CDR3 sequence reads: CASSLSGLSYNEQFF. The CDR3 DNA reads as TGTGCCAGCAGCCTTAGCGGCCTCTCCTACAATGAGCAGTTCTTC.

This clone was seen more than once but under ten times. The rearrangement uses TRBV6-1 and TRBJ2-5; a possible D gene is TRBD1 (5 bases). Germline V CDR1 and CDR2: MNHNS, SASEGT. The germline V and J ends were trimmed by 7 bases and 2 bases, with 14 bases remaining between them. The CDR3 consists of 14 residues. The CDR3 loop reads CASIAQGGQETQYF. The DNA for the CDR3 is TGTGCCAGCATCGCCCAGGGTGGGCAAGAGACCCAGTACTTC.

The gene calls are TRBV5-1 and TRBJ2-6; D tentatively fits TRBD1 or TRBD2 (5 bases each). Trimming removed 0 bases at V and 0 bases at J, with 13 bases between. CDR3 length equals 18 residues. From germline, CDR1 is SGHRS and CDR2 YFSETQ. The CDR3 DNA follows: TGCGCCAGCAGCTTGGAACCGGGACCCGTCTCTGGGGCCAACGTCCTGACTTTC. This encodes CASSLEPGPVSGANVLTF.

This chain connects TRBV4-1 to TRBJ2-1, with 8 bases fitting TRBD2. V lost 4 bases to trimming and J lost 3 bases; unmatched junction nucleotides: 20. The CDR3 length is 20 residues. Germline assignment: CDR1 MGHRA and CDR2 YSYEKL. DNA for the CDR3: TGCGCCAGCAGCCGAGCTCCGGGACTAGGGCGAATACCTGGCTACAATGAGCAGTTCTTC. Translating it yields CASSRAPGLGRIPGYNEQFF.

Only one count was recorded for this clone. The chain uses TRBV18 and TRBJ2-7; 8 nucleotides match TRBD1. This CDR3 is built from 12 residues. J was trimmed by 4 bases and V by 4 bases; bases with no gene match: 0. Germline loops: CDR1 KGHSH, CDR2 LQKENI. The CDR3: CASSRTGYEQYF. Written as DNA, the CDR3 is TGTGCCAGCTCACGGACAGGGTACGAGCAGTACTTC.

This clone has a handful of counts. Other DNA sequences in this sample translate to the same CDR3. The chain joins TRBV5-1 to TRBJ1-1, with 10 bases identical to TRBD1. The trim removed 4 bases at V and 2 bases at J, leaving 5 bases unmatched. The CDR3 length is 15 residues. Germline-derived CDR1 and CDR2 are SGHRS and YFSETQ. CDR3 amino acids: CASSRGQGVNTEAFF. CDR3 DNA sequence: TGCGCCAGCAGCAGAGGACAGGGGGTAAACACTGAAGCTTTCTTT.

With regard to this clone: This likely came from a read error, as a far larger clone is one base away. V and J are TRBV18 and TRBJ2-7, with D possibly TRBD1 on 7 matching bases. Germline CDR1 and CDR2: KGHSH and LQKENI. This CDR3 spans 15 amino acids. The CDR3 coding sequence is TGTGCCAGCTCACCACCGTCAGGGGGGCTGAACGAGCAGCACTTC. As protein: CASSPPSGGLNEQHF.

J is TRBJ2-5 and V is TRBV28; D gene ambiguous. This CDR3 contains 14 residues. Germline V CDR1 and CDR2: MDHEN, SYDVKM. Trimming cost V 1 base and J 4 bases, with 10 bases left between them. The DNA of the CDR3 is TGTGCCAGCAGTTTATTCAGGTTAGGAGAGACCCAGTACTTC. Amino acid sequence: CASSLFRLGETQYF.